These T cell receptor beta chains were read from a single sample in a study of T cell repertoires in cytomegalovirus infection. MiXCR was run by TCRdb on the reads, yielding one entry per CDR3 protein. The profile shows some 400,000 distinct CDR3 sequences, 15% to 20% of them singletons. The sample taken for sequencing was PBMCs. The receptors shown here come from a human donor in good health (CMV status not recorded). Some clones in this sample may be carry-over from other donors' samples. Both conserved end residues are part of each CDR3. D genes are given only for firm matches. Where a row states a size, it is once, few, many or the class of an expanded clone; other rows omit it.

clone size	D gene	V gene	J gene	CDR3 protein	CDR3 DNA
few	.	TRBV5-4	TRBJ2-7	CASSLGPDLSYEQYF	TGTGCCAGCAGCTTGGGGCCTGACCTTTCCTACGAGCAGTACTTC
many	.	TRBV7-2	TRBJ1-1	CASSREPPTEAFF	TGTGCCAGCAGCCGAGAACCCCCTACTGAAGCTTTCTTT
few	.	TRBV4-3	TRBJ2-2	CASSSPPTGHTGELFF	TGCGCCAGCAGCTCACCTCCAACAGGGCACACCGGGGAGCTGTTTTTT
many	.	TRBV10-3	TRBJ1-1	CAITGTANTEAFF	TGTGCCATTACTGGGACGGCCAACACTGAAGCTTTCTTT
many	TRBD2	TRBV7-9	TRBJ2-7	CASSSHIASGRDEQYF	TGTGCCAGCAGCTCCCATATCGCTAGCGGGAGAGACGAGCAGTACTTC
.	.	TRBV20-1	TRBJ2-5	CSARGNAEETQYF	TGCAGTGCTAGGGGTAACGCTGAAGAGACCCAGTACTTC
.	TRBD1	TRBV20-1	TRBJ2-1	CSARLQGARDEQFF	TGCAGTGCTAGGCTACAGGGGGCGAGGGATGAGCAGTTCTTC
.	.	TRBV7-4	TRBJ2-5	CASSPQTVLETQYF	TGTGCCAGCAGCCCCCAGACAGTTCTTGAGACCCAGTACTTC
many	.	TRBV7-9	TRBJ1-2	CASSLSGDVGGYTF	TGTGCCAGCAGCTTATCGGGCGATGTGGGAGGCTACACCTTC
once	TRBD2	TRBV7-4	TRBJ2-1	CASSWDIAGGSYNEQFF	TGTGCCAGCAGCTGGGATATAGCGGGAGGCTCATACAATGAGCAGTTCTTC
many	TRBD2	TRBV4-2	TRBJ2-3	CASSQVPGGPGDTQYF	TGTGCCAGCAGCCAAGTACCGGGAGGGCCCGGAGATACGCAGTATTTT